This T cell receptor beta chain comes out of a study of cytomegalovirus exposure and HLA in healthy donors. Whole-study findings and limits: Some highly shared sequence variants likely arose as a pipeline artifact.

V shed 1 base, J shed 2 bases, and the junction held 4 bases outside the gene matches. The germline V gene has CDR1 SGHTA and CDR2 FQGNSA. The CDR3 length is 15 residues. Primers included in the PCR were 60 Vbeta and 13 Jbeta primers. This table comes from immunoSEQ multiplex PCR, and its TCRdb copy is limited to in-frame clones, with some not included. Found here are some 180,000 clones, roughly 77% of them singletons; the top ten hold about 3.5%. Remarks on this clone: Its antigen is unidentified.

The chain employs TRBV7-2 and TRBJ2-5; TRBD2 matches 7 bases. Sequenced material: PBMCs. This sequence originates from a man aged 40-55 years in good health and CMV-seropositive. CDR3 loop: CASSLGGRGQETQYF. As DNA, the CDR3 is TGTGCCAGCAGCTTAGGGGGGAGGGGTCAAGAGACCCAGTACTTC.